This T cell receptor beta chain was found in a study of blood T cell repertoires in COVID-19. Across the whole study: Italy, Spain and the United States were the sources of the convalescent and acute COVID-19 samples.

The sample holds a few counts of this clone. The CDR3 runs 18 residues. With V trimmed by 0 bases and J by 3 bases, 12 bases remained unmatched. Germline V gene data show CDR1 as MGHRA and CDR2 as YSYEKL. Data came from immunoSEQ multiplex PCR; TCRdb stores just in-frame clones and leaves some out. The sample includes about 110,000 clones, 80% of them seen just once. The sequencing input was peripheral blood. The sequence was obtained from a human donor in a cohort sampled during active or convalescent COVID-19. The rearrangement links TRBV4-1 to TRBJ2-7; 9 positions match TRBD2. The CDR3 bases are TGCGCCAGCAGCCAAGAGGGAGGGCGGGTAGCGGGGGTCTACGAGCAGTACTTC. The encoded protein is CASSQEGGRVAGVYEQYF.